This T cell receptor (beta chain) is drawn from a study of blood T cell repertoires in COVID-19 (TCRdb year 2020). With respect to the entire study: Samples from collaborators originated in the United States, Italy and Spain and spanned both the acute and convalescent phases of COVID-19. The samples were drawn from two sources: the first 160 participants of the ongoing ImmuneRACE study, and 1,000 to 1,500 subjects contributed by 6 global collaborators. The repertoires were released in a freely available public database meant as a resource for research on the immune response to SARS-CoV-2. The prospective study material was composed of cDNA or gDNA derived from T cells, B-cell-depleted T cells, or PBMCs. The sample metadata nearly always contained a de-identified subject ID, COVID-19 status, age in years and sex. Subjects who had been exposed to COVID-19, were actively infected with it, or had recovered from it provided the deeply sampled blood TCRbeta repertoires that made up the dataset. HLA class I and class II types, where available, came from metadata supplied by the sample provider rather than from assay-based typing. Here is what the overall study found, with its caveats: The amount of clinical and demographic metadata varied by source and participant and was provided uncurated.

The immunoSEQ Assay, a bias-controlled multiplex PCR, was used to amplify TCRbeta CDR3 regions from genomic DNA. In the paper's pipeline: Within the assay, amplification of reference gene primers was used to estimate how many nucleated cells each sample contained. To quantify the absolute abundance of each unique TCRbeta CDR3 rearrangement, sequence reads were collapsed and filtered. For each sample, productive Simpson clonality was calculated by taking the square root of Simpson's diversity index across productive rearrangements. Held by TCRdb, this immuneACCESS table contains in-frame sequences only and omits some clones. Under half of the omission traces to an unresolved V gene where checked; the cause of the rest is unknown. The DNA gave D and trimming, while V, J and clone size come from that table. This sample has 40,000 to 60,000 clones in its table, and roughly 84% of those were observed once. Of the sample, roughly 1.5% is held by the ten largest clones.

As regards this clone: It lacks a known antigen. Per-base quality was not reported, and no clone a single base away is much larger than it.

Looking up the germline V gene yields CDR1 LGHNA and CDR2 YNFKEQ. V is shortened by 0 bases, J by 4 bases, and the region joining them spans 6 bases. Taken from cysteine to phenylalanine, the CDR3 has 14 residues. Only CDR3 DNA is held: 42 bases, read in frame from base 1. Collaborating institutions collected whole blood in K2EDTA tubes following their own protocols. For TCRbeta analysis, collaborators shipped samples in one of three forms: frozen whole blood, isolated PBMCs, or DNA extracted from either of those sample types. This chain is built from TRBV4-2 and TRBJ1-4, with the D segment identity uncertain. The receptor comes from a man aged 45 to 65 with acute or convalescent COVID-19. Material for sequencing was peripheral blood. The DNA sequence is TGTGCCAGCAGCCAAGATGCGGATAATGAAAAACTGTTTTTT. Its protein is CASSQDADNEKLFF.